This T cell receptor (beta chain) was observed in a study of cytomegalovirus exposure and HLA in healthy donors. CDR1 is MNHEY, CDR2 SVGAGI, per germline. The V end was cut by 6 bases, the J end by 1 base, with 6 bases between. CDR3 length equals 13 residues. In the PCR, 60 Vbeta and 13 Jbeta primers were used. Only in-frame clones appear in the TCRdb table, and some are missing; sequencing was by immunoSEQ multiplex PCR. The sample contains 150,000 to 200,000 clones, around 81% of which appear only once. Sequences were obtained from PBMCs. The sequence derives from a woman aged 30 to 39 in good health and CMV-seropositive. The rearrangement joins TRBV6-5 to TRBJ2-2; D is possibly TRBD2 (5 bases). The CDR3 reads CASRSGNTGELFF. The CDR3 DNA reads TGTGCCAGCAGGAGCGGGAACACCGGGGAGCTGTTTTTT.